This T cell receptor beta chain was documented in a study of radiation and T cells in renal cell carcinoma. This table comes from immunoSEQ multiplex PCR, and its TCRdb copy is limited to in-frame clones, with some not included. The sample lists roughly 170,000 clones, about 87% occurring once. Notes on this clone: Its antigen is currently unknown.

Noted time point: blood 4 weeks post-SBRT, at nephrectomy. This sample's treatment: 15 Gy SBRT to primary tumor, nephrectomy 4 weeks later. Nephrectomy followed 15 Gy stereotactic body radiation by 4 weeks. Serial blood draws occurred at baseline and 2 and 4 weeks post-SBRT. Notes on the study in general: From baseline, blood top tumor clonotypes peaked at 2 weeks post-radiation.

Sequenced material: blood, taken from a patient whose treatment included radiotherapy and nephrectomy. The clonotype was recovered from a woman in her forties or fifties with renal cell carcinoma.

The CDR3 region has the DNA TGTGCCAGCAGCGACGGGAAGGCTTGGACCGGGGAGCTGTTTTTT. This sequence encodes CASSDGKAWTGELFF. The rearrangement joins TRBV5-4 to TRBJ2-2; D may be TRBD2 (5 bases). CDR3 length: 15 amino acids. Trimming took 4 bases from V and 5 from J, leaving 15 bases between them. Germline V gives CDR1 SGHNT, CDR2 YYREEE (reference sequence).